This T cell receptor beta chain emerged from a study of blood T cell repertoires in COVID-19. Across the study: Collection of acute and convalescent COVID-19 samples took place in the United States, Italy and Spain. PBMCs, B-cell-depleted T cells, or T cells were the source of the cDNA or gDNA that made up the material.

The V gene's germline CDR1 is MDHEN and CDR2 SYDVKM. The CDR3 extends over 14 amino acids. The V and J ends lost 7 bases and 4 bases respectively, with 14 bases between them. TCRdb's table, derived via immunoSEQ multiplex PCR, lists solely in-frame clones and lacks some. The sample has a few hundred thousand clones, roughly nine tenths seen once. Enrolled through a virtual design, the participants were between roughly 18 and 90 years of age and came from some 26 US areas. Cohort 3 recovered donors had two negative PCRs, clearance, or symptom resolution. The V call is TRBV28, the J call TRBJ2-1; possible D gene TRBD2, 6 bases. What was sequenced was PBMCs or T cells enriched from blood (not recorded which). This TCR derives from a woman aged 25 to 39 who had recovered from COVID-19. CDR3 coding DNA: TGTGCCAGCACCCCGAGGAGGGCGTACAATGAGCAGTTCTTC. This translates into CASTPRRAYNEQFF.